A selection of T cell receptor beta chains follows, all from one sample in a study of T cell responses to AZD1222 COVID-19 vaccine. Here immunoSEQ multiplex PCR was the method, and the copy in TCRdb shows in-frame clones only, minus some. Of 150,000 or so clones in the sample, roughly nine tenths were seen once. The specimen was peripheral blood, collected 28 days after the second AZD1222 dose. Source of these receptors: an adult who received the AZD1222 COVID-19 vaccine. Each CDR3 is given with its conserved first and last residue. A D gene is named only where the DNA matches it firmly. For some rows the clone size is stated as once, few or many, or as a class when expanded; others skip it.

clone size: .; J gene: TRBJ2-3; CDR3 length: 14; D gene: TRBD1; V gene: TRBV19; CDR3 DNA: TGTGCCAGTACCCCGGACAGGGGGCTTAATACGCAGTATTTT; CDR3 protein: CASTPDRGLNTQYF
clone size: .; J gene: TRBJ2-1; CDR3 length: 15; D gene: .; V gene: TRBV2; CDR3 DNA: TGTGCCAGCGGTATTGACGGAGTAACAGTCAATGAGCAGTTCTTC; CDR3 protein: CASGIDGVTVNEQFF
clone size: once; J gene: TRBJ1-1; CDR3 length: 15; D gene: TRBD1; V gene: TRBV6-6; CDR3 DNA: TGTGCCAGCAGTACAGGGGGGAGGGCGGCCACTGAAGCTTTCTTT; CDR3 protein: CASSTGGRAATEAFF
clone size: .; J gene: TRBJ1-4; CDR3 length: 16; D gene: .; V gene: TRBV4-1; CDR3 DNA: TGCGCCAGCAGCCAAGATCCAGGAAACCGGCGGGAAAAACTGTTTTTT; CDR3 protein: CASSQDPGNRREKLFF
clone size: .; J gene: TRBJ1-1; CDR3 length: 10; D gene: .; V gene: TRBV29-1; CDR3 DNA: TGCAGCGTAGCCCCCAAGCCGGCTTTCTTT; CDR3 protein: CSVAPKPAFF
clone size: .; J gene: TRBJ1-2; CDR3 length: 14; D gene: .; V gene: TRBV7-9; CDR3 DNA: TGTGCCAGCAGCTACGTCCCTTCCCTACGCCCTTACACCTTC; CDR3 protein: CASSYVPSLRPYTF
clone size: .; J gene: TRBJ2-1; CDR3 length: 13; D gene: .; V gene: TRBV6-5; CDR3 DNA: TGTGCCAGCAGTAGGTACAGGGACAATGAGCAGTTCTTC; CDR3 protein: CASSRYRDNEQFF
clone size: .; J gene: TRBJ2-7; CDR3 length: 15; D gene: TRBD1; V gene: TRBV6-5; CDR3 DNA: TGTGCCAGCAGAGGACCCGGGACAGCCTCCTACGAGCAGTACTTC; CDR3 protein: CASRGPGTASYEQYF
clone size: .; J gene: TRBJ1-5; CDR3 length: 17; D gene: .; V gene: TRBV6-2/TRBV6-3; CDR3 DNA: TGTGCCAGCAGTTATTGGGGAGGGGAGCGGGTCAATCAGCCCCAGCATTTT; CDR3 protein: CASSYWGGERVNQPQHF
clone size: .; J gene: TRBJ2-3; CDR3 length: 16; D gene: .; V gene: TRBV7-2; CDR3 DNA: TGTGCCAGCAGCCTTCTTGCTTCTTTCGGGGGTGATACGCAGTATTTT; CDR3 protein: CASSLLASFGGDTQYF